Below, one T cell receptor beta chain is given with its context. Its matching antigen is unknown. Trimming at V came to 5 bases and at J to 1 base, leaving 2 bases not matched to a gene. The CDR3 consists of 15 residues. Germline CDR1 reads SGHVS; CDR2 reads FNYEAQ. The sample is drawn from a study of glioma-infiltrating T cells. TCR alpha and beta CDR3 regions were amplified from RNA using iRepertoire nested multiplex PCR. Input was roughly 85-450 ng of tissue mRNA or PBMC total RNA. TCRdb fed the multiplex PCR reads into MiXCR, producing one record per CDR3 protein. The sample has around 99,000 distinct CDR3 sequences, 25% seen once. The study's findings and limits: Above-expected tissue-blood divergence occurred in all gliomas, most in low-grade ones. Only very few CDR3 sequences appeared in both tissue and blood.

J is TRBJ2-3 and V is TRBV7-6, with 11 bases identical to TRBD2. This TCR was sampled from a human donor with low-grade glioma or glioblastoma, undergoing nonglioma brain surgery, or in good health (not recorded which). Sequencing used glioma tissue, nonneoplastic brain tissue, or PBMCs (not recorded which). CDR3 amino acids: CASSISGRGTDTQYF. The CDR3 region has the DNA TGTGCCAGCAGCATTAGCGGGAGGGGCACAGATACGCAGTATTTT.